A single T cell receptor (beta chain) is shown here with its context. This sample stems from a study of blood T cell repertoires in COVID-19. Study information: The study drew acute and convalescent COVID-19 samples from the United States, Italy and Spain.

V gave up 4 bases and J gave up 8 bases, with 11 bases separating them. Germline CDR1 is LGHNT and CDR2 is FRNRAP. This CDR3 is built from 12 residues. Participants were aged about 18 to 90 years, lived in about two dozen US areas, and enrolled virtually. TCRdb's table, derived via immunoSEQ multiplex PCR, lists solely in-frame clones and lacks some. The data contain 350,000 or so clones, about 90% of them singletons. The receptor was derived from a woman in her 30s who had recovered from COVID-19. Sequencing was carried out using PBMCs or T cells enriched from blood (not recorded which). The V call is TRBV12-5, the J call TRBJ1-2; D might be TRBD1 (5 bases). The CDR3 bases are TGTGCTAGTGGTTCGCGGGGGGTGGGCTACACCTTC. Amino acids: CASGSRGVGYTF.